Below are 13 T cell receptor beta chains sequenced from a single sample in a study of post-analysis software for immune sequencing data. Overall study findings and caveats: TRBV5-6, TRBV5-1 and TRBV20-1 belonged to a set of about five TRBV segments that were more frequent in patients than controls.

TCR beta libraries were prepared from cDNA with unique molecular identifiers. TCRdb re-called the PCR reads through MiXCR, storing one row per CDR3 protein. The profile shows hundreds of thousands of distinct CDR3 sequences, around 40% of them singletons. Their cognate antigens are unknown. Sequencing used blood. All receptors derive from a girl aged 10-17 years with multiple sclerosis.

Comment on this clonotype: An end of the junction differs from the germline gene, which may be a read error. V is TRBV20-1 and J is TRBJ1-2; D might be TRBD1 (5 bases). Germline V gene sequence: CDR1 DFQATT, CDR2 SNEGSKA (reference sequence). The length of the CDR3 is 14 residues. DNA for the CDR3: TGCAGTGCTGGGGCCCGGGATTTTAACTATGGCTGCACCTTC. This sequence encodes CSAGARDFNYGCTF.

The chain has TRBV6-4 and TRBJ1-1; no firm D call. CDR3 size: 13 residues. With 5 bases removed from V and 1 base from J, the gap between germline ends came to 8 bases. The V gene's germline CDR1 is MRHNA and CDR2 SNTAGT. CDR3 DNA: TGTGCCAGCAGTCCCAAGGGGAACACTGAAGCTTTCTTT. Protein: CASSPKGNTEAFF.

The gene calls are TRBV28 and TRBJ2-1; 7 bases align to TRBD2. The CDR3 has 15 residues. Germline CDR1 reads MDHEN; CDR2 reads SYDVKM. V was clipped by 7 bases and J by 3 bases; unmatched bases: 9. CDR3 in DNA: TGTGCCAGCACCCGGACTAGTGGAAACTACAATGAGCAGTTCTTC. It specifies CASTRTSGNYNEQFF.

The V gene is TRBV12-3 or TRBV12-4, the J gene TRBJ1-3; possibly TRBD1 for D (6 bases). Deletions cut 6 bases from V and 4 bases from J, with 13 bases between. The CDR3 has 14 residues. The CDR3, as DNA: TGTGCCAGCAGAGGGGGACCCAGGGGAAACACCATATATTTT. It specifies CASRGGPRGNTIYF.

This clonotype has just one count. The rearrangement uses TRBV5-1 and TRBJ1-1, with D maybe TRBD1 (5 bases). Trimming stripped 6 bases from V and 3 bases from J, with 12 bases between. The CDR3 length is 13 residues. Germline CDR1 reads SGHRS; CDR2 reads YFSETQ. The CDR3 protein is CASKGAEDTEAFF. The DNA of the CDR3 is TGCGCCAGCAAAGGGGCGGAAGACACTGAAGCTTTCTTT. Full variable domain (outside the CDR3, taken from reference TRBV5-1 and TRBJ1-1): KAGVTQTPRYLIKTRGQQVTLSCSPISGHRSVSWYQQTPGQGLQFLFEYFSETQRNKGNFPGRFSGRQFSNSRSEMNVSTLELGDSALYLCASKGAEDTEAFFGQGTRLTVV.

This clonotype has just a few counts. This chain's CDR3 is CSAREPQGNEQFF. The CDR3 nucleotides read TGCAGTGCTAGAGAACCACAAGGCAATGAGCAGTTCTTC. The gene calls are TRBV20-1 and TRBJ2-1; D unresolved. Germline V gene lookup returns CDR1 DFQATT and CDR2 SNEGSKA (reference sequence). Trimming removed 0 bases at V and 6 bases at J, with 9 bases between. The CDR3 extends over 13 amino acids.

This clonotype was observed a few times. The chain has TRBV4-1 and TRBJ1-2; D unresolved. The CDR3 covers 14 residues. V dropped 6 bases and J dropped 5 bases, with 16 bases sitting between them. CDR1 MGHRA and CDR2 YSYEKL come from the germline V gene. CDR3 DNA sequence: TGCGCCAGCAGTACGGGATTTTTCGGGTATGGCTACACCTTC. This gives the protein CASSTGFFGYGYTF.

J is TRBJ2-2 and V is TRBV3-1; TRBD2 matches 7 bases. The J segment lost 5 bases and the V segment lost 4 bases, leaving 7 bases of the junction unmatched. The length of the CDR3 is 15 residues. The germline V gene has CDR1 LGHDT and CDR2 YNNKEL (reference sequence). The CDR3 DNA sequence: TGTGCCAGCAGCCCCGGGACTAAGGCAACCGGGGAGCTGTTTTTT. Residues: CASSPGTKATGELFF.

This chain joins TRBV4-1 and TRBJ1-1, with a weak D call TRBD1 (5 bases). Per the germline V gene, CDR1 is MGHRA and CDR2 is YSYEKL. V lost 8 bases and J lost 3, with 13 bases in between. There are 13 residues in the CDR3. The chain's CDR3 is CASGATPDTEAFF. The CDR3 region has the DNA TGCGCCAGCGGGGCCACCCCCGACACTGAAGCTTTCTTT.

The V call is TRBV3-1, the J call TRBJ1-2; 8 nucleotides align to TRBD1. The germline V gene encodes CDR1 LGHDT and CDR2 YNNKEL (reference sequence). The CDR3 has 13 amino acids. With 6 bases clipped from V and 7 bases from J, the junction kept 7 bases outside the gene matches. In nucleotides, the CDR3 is TGTGCCAGCAGGGACAGGGCAGGAGGTGGCTACACCTTC. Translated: CASRDRAGGGYTF.

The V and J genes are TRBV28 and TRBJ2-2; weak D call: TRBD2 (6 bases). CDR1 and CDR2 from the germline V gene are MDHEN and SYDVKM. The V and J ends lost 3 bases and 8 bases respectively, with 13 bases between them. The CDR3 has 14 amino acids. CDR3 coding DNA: TGTGCCAGCAGTTTGGCGGGGATAAAGGGGGAGCTGTTTTTT. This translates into CASSLAGIKGELFF.

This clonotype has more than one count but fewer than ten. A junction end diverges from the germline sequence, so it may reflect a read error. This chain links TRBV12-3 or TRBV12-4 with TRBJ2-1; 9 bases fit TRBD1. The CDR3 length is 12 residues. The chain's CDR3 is CASSLTGGELFF. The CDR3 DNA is TGTGCCAGCAGCCTAACAGGGGGCGAGCTGTTCTTC.

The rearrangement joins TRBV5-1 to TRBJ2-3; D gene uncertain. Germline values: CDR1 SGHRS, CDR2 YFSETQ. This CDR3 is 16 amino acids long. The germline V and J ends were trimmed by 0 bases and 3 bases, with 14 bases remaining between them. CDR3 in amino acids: CASSLVSLPPTDTQYF. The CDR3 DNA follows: TGCGCCAGCAGCTTGGTATCCCTACCCCCAACAGATACGCAGTATTTT.